The present TCR beta chain was sequenced within a study of somatic mutations in cytotoxic T cells in rheumatoid arthritis. Turning to the study itself: Blood samples of roughly 33 ml were drawn from patients (in EDTA) right after diagnosis and before any treatment. In some cases, T-cell populations stained with V beta antibodies were flow-sorted at nearly 100% purity, and these included V beta1+ cells sequenced for TCRB.

Germline CDR1 reads MNHEY; CDR2 reads SVGAGI. The V end lost 0 bases, the J end lost 7 bases, and 9 bases lay between the germline ends. The CDR3 loop spans 13 amino acids. Whole-study results and caveats: A single CD8+ clone exceeded 20% of CD8+ cells in about an eighth of the roughly 65 patients.

Some clones are missing from TCRdb's copy, which holds only in-frame ones; the method was immunoSEQ multiplex PCR. The table has 3,500 to 5,000 clones, about 93% seen once. Of note for this clone: Its antigen is not identified.

The TCR comes from a woman aged 60 to 75 with rheumatoid arthritis. The specimen sequenced was CD8+ T cells sorted from blood. The J gene is TRBJ1-1, the V gene TRBV6-5, with D uncertain. For the CDR3, the DNA is TGTGCCAGCAGTTACTCGTCTCGTGTTGAAGCTTTCTTT. Protein product: CASSYSSRVEAFF.